These 23 T cell receptor beta chains share one sample of origin, sequenced in a study of shared clonotypes between healthy human individuals. Clones were sequenced by immunoSEQ multiplex PCR, and TCRdb holds only the in-frame ones, with some missing. Here the sample spans 2 million to 2.5 million clones, 93% being singletons. Sequenced sample: naive CD4+ T cells from PBMCs. Subset in this sample: CD45RA+ positively selected. These receptors were taken from a man aged 18 to 29 in good health. Some clones in this sample may be carry-over from other donors' samples.

The chain carries TRBV6-5 and TRBJ1-2, with 9 bases matching TRBD1. Germline V CDR1 and CDR2: MNHEY, SVGAGI. This CDR3 is built from 15 residues. Trimming cost V 5 bases and J 5 bases; bases outside gene matches: 9. The DNA of the CDR3 is TGTGCCAGCAGTGGCTTGGGACAGGGTCCTTATGGCTACACCTTC. It codes for CASSGLGQGPYGYTF.

V gene TRBV7-6 combines with J gene TRBJ2-7; 9 nucleotides agree with TRBD1. V shed 5 bases and J 2 bases; nucleotides not matched to a gene: 7. The CDR3 is 15 residues long. Germline CDR1 is SGHVS and CDR2 is FNYEAQ. The CDR3 DNA sequence: TGTGCCAGCAGCCCGGGGGACAGGGTTCCCTACGAGCAGTACTTC. Protein product: CASSPGDRVPYEQYF.

V and J are TRBV4-1 and TRBJ2-3; TRBD1 matches at 7 bases. CDR1 is MGHRA and CDR2 is YSYEKL in the germline V gene. The CDR3 length is 14 residues. The V gene end was trimmed by 2 bases and the J gene end by 5 bases; junction bases not matched to a gene: 4. CDR3 nucleotide sequence: TGCGCCAGCAGCCAATCCTACAGGGGAGATACGCAGTATTTT. It codes for CASSQSYRGDTQYF.

The chain combines TRBV5-1 with TRBJ2-1, with D possibly TRBD2 on 5 matching bases. The V end lost 4 bases, the J end lost 4 bases, and 18 bases lay between the germline ends. Germline V gene sequence: CDR1 SGHRS, CDR2 YFSETQ. The CDR3 is 16 amino acids. The CDR3 is CASSLGAGGLYNEQFF. The CDR3, as DNA: TGCGCCAGCAGCCTTGGCGCGGGTGGGTTATACAATGAGCAGTTCTTC.

The chain carries TRBV4-1 and TRBJ2-7; 8 bases fit TRBD1. J gave up 7 bases and V 0 bases, and 8 bases lay outside the gene matches. Germline values: CDR1 MGHRA, CDR2 YSYEKL. The CDR3 is 15 residues long. CDR3 protein: CASSQEGQAAREQYF. The CDR3 nucleotides read TGCGCCAGCAGCCAAGAGGGACAGGCGGCCCGGGAGCAGTACTTC.

J is TRBJ1-4 and V is TRBV7-2; D unclear. V shed 2 bases and J shed 4 bases, with 8 bases lying between them. This CDR3 is built from 14 residues. Germline V gene sequence: CDR1 SGHTA, CDR2 FQGNSA. The DNA of the CDR3 is TGTGCCAGCAGCTTATCGAGTAGTAATGAAAAACTGTTTTTT. Translation: CASSLSSSNEKLFF. Supplemented by reference TRBV7-2 and TRBJ1-4, the full variable domain reads GAGVSQSPSNKVTEKGKDVELRCDPISGHTALYWYRQSLGQGLEFLIYFQGNSAPDKSGLPSDRFSAERTGGSVSTLTIQRTQQEDSAVYLCASSLSSSNEKLFFGSGTQLSVL.

The V call is TRBV7-8, the J call TRBJ2-4; D is perhaps TRBD1 (5 bases). V lost 4 bases, J lost 8 bases, and 18 bases lay in between. Germline lookup yields CDR1 SGHVS and CDR2 FQNEAQ. The CDR3 has 15 amino acids. CDR3 loop: CASSYTGRVGDIQYF. CDR3 in DNA: TGTGCCAGCAGCTATACAGGAAGAGTCGGTGACATTCAGTACTTC. The whole variable domain, remainder taken from reference TRBV7-8 and TRBJ2-4, is GAGVSQSPRYKVAKRGQDVALRCDPISGHVSLFWYQQALGQGPEFLTYFQNEAQLDKSGLPSDRFFAERPEGSVSTLKIQRTQQEDSAVYLCASSYTGRVGDIQYFGAGTRLSVL.

The CDR3 DNA reads as TGCGCCAGCAGCCAAATCACAGAACCAACCATCTATGGCTACACCTTC. Translating gives CASSQITEPTIYGYTF. The chain employs TRBV4-1 and TRBJ1-2; D gene uncertain. The V end was cut by 2 bases, the J end by 4 bases, with 17 bases between. CDR1 is MGHRA, CDR2 YSYEKL, per germline. This CDR3 spans 16 amino acids.

This rearrangement joins TRBV28 to TRBJ1-1; 10 nucleotides agree with TRBD1. V lost 10 bases and J lost 3; bases outside the gene matches: 17. CDR3 length: 17 amino acids. The germline V gene has CDR1 MDHEN and CDR2 SYDVKM. The CDR3 DNA is TGTGCCATCTGGGGGGACAGGGGTTTTTTGTGGGACACTGAAGCTTTCTTT. Translating it yields CAIWGDRGFLWDTEAFF.

The chain joins TRBV9 to TRBJ2-7; D is perhaps TRBD1 (5 bases). Trimming removed 0 bases at V and 9 bases at J, with 13 bases between. Germline CDR1 SGDLS, CDR2 YYNGEE. The CDR3 has 13 residues. The CDR3 nucleotides read TGTGCCAGCAGCGTAGGTTCTCAGGGTTTGCAGTACTTC. This encodes CASSVGSQGLQYF.

The chain is built from TRBV10-3 and TRBJ2-3; 8 bases are shared with TRBD2. From germline, CDR1 is ENHRY and CDR2 SYGVKD. The J segment lost 2 bases and the V segment lost 3 bases, leaving 4 bases of the junction unmatched. This CDR3 has 15 amino acids. CDR3 nucleotides: TGTGCCATCAGTGACATAGCGGGAACCACAGATACGCAGTATTTT. Amino acids: CAISDIAGTTDTQYF.

In this sample, this clone turned up once. The chain employs TRBV28 and TRBJ1-1; D is perhaps TRBD1 (5 bases). Looked up from germline, CDR1 is MDHEN and CDR2 is SYDVKM. V gave up 9 bases and J gave up 1 base, with 21 bases separating them. This CDR3 is built from 16 residues. The CDR3 region is CARTTQTGLGNTEAFF. The CDR3 DNA reads TGTGCCAGAACGACCCAAACAGGTTTGGGGAACACTGAAGCTTTCTTT.

The chain uses TRBV7-6 and TRBJ2-7, with no clear D. The CDR3 has 14 residues. Germline V CDR1 and CDR2: SGHVS, FNYEAQ. Trimming shortened V by 0 bases and J by 3 bases, and 9 bases separated the two germline ends. CDR3 sequence (DNA): TGTGCCAGCAGCTTAGCATCAGGAGACTACGAGCAGTACTTC. The encoded protein is CASSLASGDYEQYF.

The chain carries TRBV7-2 and TRBJ2-7, with 13 bases fitting TRBD2. CDR3 size: 16 residues. V lost 3 bases to trimming and J lost 7 bases; unmatched junction nucleotides: 9. In germline, CDR1 is SGHTA, CDR2 FQGNSA. The CDR3 DNA reads TGTGCCAGCAGCTTTCCACTAGCGGGAGGGCCTAGAGAGCAGTACTTC. Protein: CASSFPLAGGPREQYF.

V and J are TRBV4-1 and TRBJ2-5; possibly TRBD1 for D (5 bases). Germline loops: CDR1 MGHRA, CDR2 YSYEKL. V was cut by 10 bases and J by 0 bases, with 15 bases left in between. The CDR3 is made up of 14 amino acids. Written as DNA, the CDR3 is TGCGCCACCCGAGACAGTTCAAACCAAGAGACCCAGTACTTC. The encoded protein is CATRDSSNQETQYF.

The chain has TRBV2 and TRBJ1-1; D may be TRBD1 (6 bases). The germline CDR1 and CDR2 sequences are SNHLY and FYNNEI. The length of the CDR3 is 13 residues. V was shortened by 7 bases and J by 8 bases, with 17 bases between the two germline ends. The CDR3 DNA follows: TGTGCCAGCATCAGGGACATTGTTTCCGAAGCTTTCTTT. Translation: CASIRDIVSEAFF.

V gene TRBV2 combines with J gene TRBJ1-5; 10 bases fit TRBD1. The J segment lost 5 bases and the V segment lost 5 bases, leaving 3 bases of the junction unmatched. Germline values: CDR1 SNHLY, CDR2 FYNNEI. CDR3 length: 14 amino acids. The CDR3 spells CASSPGQGDQPQHF. The CDR3 bases are TGTGCCAGCAGTCCCGGACAGGGGGATCAGCCCCAGCATTTT.

The chain joins TRBV6-5 to TRBJ2-6; perhaps D is TRBD1 or TRBD2 (5 bases each). There are 15 residues in the CDR3. V was pared by 11 bases and J by 0 bases, with 14 bases between. CDR1 MNHEY and CDR2 SVGAGI come from the germline V gene. The chain's CDR3 is CAAGTSSSGANVLTF. The CDR3 region has the DNA TGTGCCGCCGGGACGTCGAGCTCTGGGGCCAACGTCCTGACTTTC.

Turning to this clone: The same CDR3 arises from other DNA sequences in this sample as well. The chain links TRBV7-2 to TRBJ2-3; 8 nucleotides line up with TRBD2. There are 14 residues in the CDR3. The germline gives CDR1 SGHTA, CDR2 FQGNSA. Trimming removed 2 bases from V and 5 bases from J; junction bases left unmatched: 3. In nucleotides, the CDR3 is TGTGCCAGCAGCTTATCAGCGGGAGTAGATACGCAGTATTTT. Protein product: CASSLSAGVDTQYF. The full variable domain, its missing parts supplied by reference TRBV7-2 and TRBJ2-3, is GAGVSQSPSNKVTEKGKDVELRCDPISGHTALYWYRQSLGQGLEFLIYFQGNSAPDKSGLPSDRFSAERTGGSVSTLTIQRTQQEDSAVYLCASSLSAGVDTQYFGPGTRLTVL.

The chain carries TRBV7-2 and TRBJ1-2; 9 nucleotides match TRBD1. Germline trimming cut 11 bases from V and 1 base from J; bases unmatched to any gene: 8. CDR1 SGHTA and CDR2 FQGNSA come from the germline V gene. The CDR3 is 14 amino acids. CDR3 coding DNA: TGTGCCGGGGGACAGGGCGGATTTAACTATGGCTACACCTTC. It encodes CAGGQGGFNYGYTF.

With respect to this clone: Other nucleotide sequences from this sample produce the same CDR3. The chain is built from TRBV5-1 and TRBJ1-3; D possibly corresponds to TRBD1 (6 bases). The ends were cut back, 4 bases at V and 2 bases at J, with 10 bases in the middle. The germline V gene encodes CDR1 SGHRS and CDR2 YFSETQ. This CDR3 comprises 14 residues. CDR3 sequence reads: CASSLQGTGNTIYF. The CDR3 DNA follows: TGCGCCAGCAGCCTACAGGGAACTGGAAACACCATATATTTT. Using reference TRBV5-1 and TRBJ1-3 for the parts outside the CDR3, the full variable domain is KAGVTQTPRYLIKTRGQQVTLSCSPISGHRSVSWYQQTPGQGLQFLFEYFSETQRNKGNFPGRFSGRQFSNSRSEMNVSTLELGDSALYLCASSLQGTGNTIYFGEGSWLTVV.

The V call is TRBV9, the J call TRBJ1-2, with a tentative D call TRBD1 (6 bases). Germline assignment: CDR1 SGDLS and CDR2 YYNGEE. The CDR3 is 15 residues long. V was shortened by 4 bases and J by 4 bases, with 17 bases between the two germline ends. The CDR3 here is CASSPGEGPGYGYTF. The CDR3 DNA follows: TGTGCCAGCAGCCCAGGGGAGGGGCCCGGCTATGGCTACACCTTC.

This sequence joins TRBV7-9 and TRBJ1-3; D gene uncertain. This CDR3 has 15 amino acids. Germline CDR1 and CDR2: SEHNR and FQNEAQ (reference sequence). Trimming removed 2 bases at V and 2 bases at J, with 10 bases between. The CDR3 sequence: CASSLPLGAGNTIYF. For the CDR3, the DNA is TGTGCCAGCAGCTTACCATTGGGTGCTGGAAACACCATATATTTT. Full variable domain (outside the CDR3, taken from reference TRBV7-9 and TRBJ1-3): DTGVSQNPRHKITKRGQNVTFRCDPISEHNRLYWYRQTLGQGPEFLTYFQNEAQLEKSRLLSDRFSAERPKGSFSTLEIQRTEQGDSAMYLCASSLPLGAGNTIYFGEGSWLTVV.